A selection of T cell receptor beta chains follows, all from one sample in a study of neoadjuvant anti-PD-1 for oral cavity cancer. Libraries were prepared by immunoSEQ multiplex PCR; TCRdb keeps only in-frame clonotypes and omits some of them. Counted here are about 37,000 clones, 35% to 40% occurring once; the ten biggest clones make up approximately 15%. Source: tumor tissue, taken after nivolumab (anti-PD-1) treatment. These receptors were obtained from a person aged 35 to 85 with oral cavity squamous cell carcinoma. Each CDR3 is given with its conserved first and last residue. A D gene is named only where the DNA matches it firmly. Part of the rows lack a size; the others show once, few, many or a class for expanded clones.

d_call: .
v_call: TRBV28
clone_size: .
j_call: TRBJ1-4
cdr3_aa: CASSLLGQANEKLFF
cdr3_nt: TGTGCCAGCAGTTTGCTTGGTCAGGCGAATGAAAAACTGTTTTTT

d_call: TRBD2
v_call: TRBV27
clone_size: .
j_call: TRBJ2-5
cdr3_aa: CASRLKSGTRQETQYF
cdr3_nt: TGTGCCAGCAGATTAAAGTCCGGGACTAGACAAGAGACCCAGTACTTC

d_call: .
v_call: TRBV5-1
clone_size: .
j_call: TRBJ1-1
cdr3_aa: CASSLGVSEAFF
cdr3_nt: TGCGCCAGCAGCTTGGGGGTCAGTGAAGCTTTCTTT

d_call: .
v_call: TRBV5-6
clone_size: .
j_call: TRBJ2-1
cdr3_aa: CASSFNRNEQFF
cdr3_nt: TGTGCCAGCAGCTTTAACAGAAATGAGCAGTTCTTC

d_call: TRBD1
v_call: TRBV4-1
clone_size: .
j_call: TRBJ2-7
cdr3_aa: CASSQGQGRTYEQYF
cdr3_nt: TGCGCCAGCAGCCAGGGACAGGGGAGGACCTACGAGCAGTACTTC

d_call: .
v_call: TRBV20-1
clone_size: .
j_call: TRBJ1-1
cdr3_aa: CSARVGLEAFF
cdr3_nt: TGCAGTGCTAGAGTAGGCCTTGAAGCTTTCTTT

d_call: .
v_call: TRBV30
clone_size: .
j_call: TRBJ2-7
cdr3_aa: CAWSTGTYEQYF
cdr3_nt: TGTGCCTGGAGTACAGGAACCTACGAGCAGTACTTC

d_call: TRBD1
v_call: TRBV4-1
clone_size: .
j_call: TRBJ1-2
cdr3_aa: CASSPISGQADYGYTF
cdr3_nt: TGCGCCAGCAGCCCTATTTCCGGACAGGCGGACTATGGCTACACCTTC

d_call: TRBD1
v_call: TRBV4-2
clone_size: .
j_call: TRBJ2-6
cdr3_aa: CASSQDSAGGLGSGANVLTF
cdr3_nt: TGTGCCAGCAGCCAAGATTCGGCAGGGGGATTGGGGTCTGGGGCCAACGTCCTGACTTTC

d_call: .
v_call: TRBV30
clone_size: .
j_call: TRBJ1-3
cdr3_aa: CACPAGGSGNTIYF
cdr3_nt: TGTGCCTGTCCCGCCGGGGGGTCTGGAAACACCATATATTTT

d_call: TRBD1
v_call: TRBV5-4
clone_size: .
j_call: TRBJ1-5
cdr3_aa: CASSPGTGDQPQHF
cdr3_nt: TGTGCCAGCAGCCCGGGGACAGGGGATCAGCCCCAGCATTTT

d_call: .
v_call: TRBV10-1
clone_size: few
j_call: TRBJ1-1
cdr3_aa: CASSESSIPEAFF
cdr3_nt: TGCGCCAGCAGTGAGTCGTCCATTCCTGAAGCTTTCTTT

d_call: TRBD1
v_call: TRBV4-1
clone_size: .
j_call: TRBJ1-5
cdr3_aa: CASSPIRGPSNQPQHF
cdr3_nt: TGCGCCAGCAGCCCCATCAGGGGGCCGAGCAATCAGCCCCAGCATTTT

d_call: .
v_call: TRBV7-9
clone_size: many
j_call: TRBJ1-5
cdr3_aa: CASSRTGSNQPQHF
cdr3_nt: TGTGCCAGCAGCAGAACAGGGAGCAATCAGCCCCAGCATTTT

d_call: TRBD1
v_call: TRBV19
clone_size: .
j_call: TRBJ2-7
cdr3_aa: CASRGGQAPFEQYF
cdr3_nt: TGTGCCAGTAGGGGGGGACAGGCCCCTTTCGAGCAGTACTTC

d_call: TRBD2
v_call: TRBV9
clone_size: .
j_call: TRBJ2-7
cdr3_aa: CASSATSGGSYEQYF
cdr3_nt: TGTGCCAGCAGCGCAACTAGCGGGGGTTCCTACGAGCAGTACTTC

d_call: TRBD1
v_call: TRBV2
clone_size: few
j_call: TRBJ2-7
cdr3_aa: CASKDGTETYEQYF
cdr3_nt: TGTGCCAGCAAGGATGGGACAGAAACCTACGAGCAGTACTTC

d_call: .
v_call: TRBV7-9
clone_size: .
j_call: TRBJ2-1
cdr3_aa: CASSLGVLGSDEQFF
cdr3_nt: TGTGCCAGCAGCTTAGGGGTACTAGGAAGCGATGAGCAGTTCTTC

d_call: TRBD1
v_call: TRBV28
clone_size: few
j_call: TRBJ2-5
cdr3_aa: CASSSPSTGNQETQYF
cdr3_nt: TGTGCCAGCAGTTCCCCCTCGACAGGGAACCAAGAGACCCAGTACTTC

d_call: .
v_call: TRBV5-1
clone_size: .
j_call: TRBJ2-5
cdr3_aa: CASSPGTTETQYF
cdr3_nt: TGCGCCAGCAGCCCCGGGACAACAGAGACCCAGTACTTC

d_call: .
v_call: TRBV11-2
clone_size: .
j_call: TRBJ2-1
cdr3_aa: CASSLNPGSNEQFF
cdr3_nt: TGTGCCAGCAGCTTAAACCCGGGGAGCAATGAGCAGTTCTTC

d_call: .
v_call: TRBV2
clone_size: .
j_call: TRBJ1-3
cdr3_aa: CASSELSSGNTIYF
cdr3_nt: TGTGCCAGCAGTGAACTTTCCTCTGGAAACACCATATATTTT

d_call: TRBD1
v_call: TRBV13
clone_size: many
j_call: TRBJ1-1
cdr3_aa: CASSLAQGVEAFF
cdr3_nt: TGTGCCAGCAGCTTAGCACAGGGGGTTGAAGCTTTCTTT

d_call: .
v_call: TRBV7-8
clone_size: .
j_call: TRBJ2-3
cdr3_aa: CASSLGGWATDTQYF
cdr3_nt: TGTGCCAGCAGCTTAGGGGGTTGGGCCACAGATACGCAGTATTTT

d_call: .
v_call: TRBV5-6
clone_size: .
j_call: TRBJ2-3
cdr3_aa: CASTRGISTDTQYF
cdr3_nt: TGTGCCAGCACCAGGGGAATTAGCACAGATACGCAGTATTTT

d_call: .
v_call: TRBV2
clone_size: many
j_call: TRBJ1-2
cdr3_aa: CASKSDERGYTF
cdr3_nt: TGTGCCAGCAAGTCGGACGAGCGTGGCTACACCTTC

d_call: .
v_call: TRBV19
clone_size: .
j_call: TRBJ1-2
cdr3_aa: CASSIGGANGYTF
cdr3_nt: TGTGCCAGTAGTATTGGAGGGGCGAATGGCTACACCTTC

d_call: .
v_call: TRBV6-1
clone_size: medium-sized
j_call: TRBJ1-2
cdr3_aa: CASSEGPAANYGYTF
cdr3_nt: TGTGCCAGCAGTGAAGGGCCAGCTGCTAACTATGGCTACACCTTC

d_call: .
v_call: TRBV18
clone_size: .
j_call: TRBJ2-1
cdr3_aa: CASQAENNEQFF
cdr3_nt: TGTGCCAGCCAAGCGGAGAACAATGAGCAGTTCTTC

d_call: TRBD2
v_call: TRBV10-3
clone_size: .
j_call: TRBJ2-7
cdr3_aa: CAISKLTSGELSYEQYF
cdr3_nt: TGTGCCATCAGTAAATTGACTAGCGGGGAACTCTCCTACGAGCAGTACTTC

d_call: .
v_call: TRBV27
clone_size: many
j_call: TRBJ2-1
cdr3_aa: CASTLYAGRYNEQFF
cdr3_nt: TGTGCCAGCACGCTCTACGCGGGCCGATATAATGAGCAGTTCTTC

d_call: .
v_call: TRBV20-1
clone_size: few
j_call: TRBJ2-3
cdr3_aa: CSAPDSVTQYF
cdr3_nt: TGCAGTGCTCCGGACAGCGTTACGCAGTATTTT

d_call: .
v_call: TRBV7-9
clone_size: once
j_call: TRBJ1-2
cdr3_aa: CASSSGVAGSYGYTF
cdr3_nt: TGTGCCAGCAGCTCGGGTGTGGCAGGCAGCTATGGCTACACCTTC

d_call: TRBD2
v_call: TRBV9
clone_size: many
j_call: TRBJ2-7
cdr3_aa: CASSVGAGGVFYEQYF
cdr3_nt: TGTGCCAGCAGCGTAGGGGCGGGAGGAGTCTTCTACGAGCAGTACTTC

d_call: TRBD1
v_call: TRBV7-3
clone_size: few
j_call: TRBJ2-3
cdr3_aa: CASSLRDRGNTSTDTQYF
cdr3_nt: TGTGCCAGCAGCTTACGGGACAGGGGAAATACTAGCACAGATACGCAGTATTTT

d_call: .
v_call: TRBV30
clone_size: many
j_call: TRBJ1-1
cdr3_aa: CAWSVLGGGTEAFF
cdr3_nt: TGTGCCTGGAGTGTACTAGGTGGGGGGACTGAAGCTTTCTTT

d_call: TRBD2
v_call: TRBV4-1
clone_size: .
j_call: TRBJ2-1
cdr3_aa: CASSQVVAGGNNEQFF
cdr3_nt: TGCGCCAGCAGCCAAGTAGTAGCGGGGGGGAACAATGAGCAGTTCTTC

d_call: .
v_call: TRBV5-5
clone_size: few
j_call: TRBJ1-2
cdr3_aa: CASSPMGSNYGYTF
cdr3_nt: TGTGCCAGCAGCCCGATGGGGTCTAACTATGGCTACACCTTC

d_call: TRBD2
v_call: TRBV5-1
clone_size: .
j_call: TRBJ2-5
cdr3_aa: CASSLGLAGGRETQYF
cdr3_nt: TGCGCCAGCAGCTTGGGACTAGCGGGAGGGAGGGAGACCCAGTACTTC

d_call: .
v_call: TRBV9
clone_size: .
j_call: TRBJ2-5
cdr3_aa: CASSTGQQETQYF
cdr3_nt: TGTGCCAGCAGCACCGGACAGCAAGAGACCCAGTACTTC

d_call: TRBD1
v_call: TRBV5-4
clone_size: .
j_call: TRBJ1-2
cdr3_aa: CASSLETGVGYGYTF
cdr3_nt: TGTGCCAGCAGCTTGGAGACAGGGGTCGGCTATGGCTACACCTTC

d_call: TRBD1
v_call: TRBV7-3
clone_size: .
j_call: TRBJ2-3
cdr3_aa: CASSAAGTGRTDTQYF
cdr3_nt: TGTGCCAGCAGCGCCGCCGGGACAGGGAGAACAGATACGCAGTATTTT

d_call: .
v_call: TRBV13
clone_size: few
j_call: TRBJ1-2
cdr3_aa: CASPPRTNYGYTF
cdr3_nt: TGTGCCAGCCCACCCCGGACTAACTATGGCTACACCTTC

d_call: .
v_call: TRBV6-6
clone_size: many
j_call: TRBJ2-7
cdr3_aa: CASSYPGRRDEQYF
cdr3_nt: TGTGCCAGCAGTTACCCGGGACGGAGAGACGAGCAGTACTTC

d_call: TRBD1
v_call: TRBV29-1
clone_size: few
j_call: TRBJ2-1
cdr3_aa: CSVESRGLYNEQFF
cdr3_nt: TGCAGCGTTGAATCCAGGGGGCTTTACAATGAGCAGTTCTTC